The TCR beta chain under discussion was sequenced for a study of PD-1 blockade in classical Hodgkin lymphoma. TCRdb's table, derived via immunoSEQ multiplex PCR, lists solely in-frame clones and lacks some. The table has over 4,000 clones, around 87% seen once. The CDR3 has 14 residues. Per germline, CDR1 MNHEY and CDR2 SMNVEV (reference sequence). Trimming removed 5 bases from V and 6 bases from J, with 17 bases in between. Time point reported: newly diagnosed, previously untreated cHL patient sample. The CD8+ T cells came from thawed PBMCs through magnetic negative selection. The J gene is TRBJ2-7, the V gene TRBV27; D unclear. This clonotype was obtained from a human donor with classical Hodgkin lymphoma. Sequencing input: CD8+ T cells from blood. The CDR3 sequence is CASSPQAASREQYF. For the CDR3, the DNA is TGTGCCAGCAGTCCCCAAGCCGCGAGCCGCGAGCAGTACTTC.